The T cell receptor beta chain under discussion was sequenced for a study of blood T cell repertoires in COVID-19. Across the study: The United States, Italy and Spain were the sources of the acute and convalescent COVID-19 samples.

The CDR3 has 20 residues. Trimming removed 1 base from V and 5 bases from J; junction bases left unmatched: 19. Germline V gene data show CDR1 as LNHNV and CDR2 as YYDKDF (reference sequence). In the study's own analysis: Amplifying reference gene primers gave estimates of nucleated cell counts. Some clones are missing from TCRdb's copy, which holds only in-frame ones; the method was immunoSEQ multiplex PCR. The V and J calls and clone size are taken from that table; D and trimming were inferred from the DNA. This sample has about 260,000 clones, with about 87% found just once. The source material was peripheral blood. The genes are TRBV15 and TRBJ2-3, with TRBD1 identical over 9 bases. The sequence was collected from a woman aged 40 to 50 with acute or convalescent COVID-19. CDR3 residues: CATSRARGVGQGVFQDTQYF. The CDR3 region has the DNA TGTGCCACCAGCAGAGCAAGGGGGGTGGGACAGGGTGTTTTTCAAGATACGCAGTATTTT.